The entry below gives a single T cell receptor (beta chain) sequence along with its context. As yet, its antigen is unknown. This sequence may be a read error, since a much larger clone differs from it by one base. This specimen comes from a study of T-cell reconstitution after alpha-beta-depleted transplantation in children. Library preparation (for TCRbeta) was performed with unique molecular identifiers. MiXCR, applied by TCRdb to the PCR reads, yields one record per CDR3 protein. The sample carries approximately 240,000 distinct CDR3 sequences, about 11% recorded once. Broader study findings: Several hundred expanded graft clones reportedly gave rise to the alpha-beta T cells present about two months after transplant. The origin of high day-60 TCRbeta diversity in some patients lay in surviving recipient T cells and thymic progenitors. Counts and diversity of T cells one year after transplant came mostly from newly produced T cells.

V was clipped by 0 bases and J by 8 bases, with 20 bases between them. The CDR3 length is 17 residues. The V gene's germline CDR1 is SGDLS and CDR2 YYNGEE. Sequenced material: PBMCs, taken before TCRalphabeta/CD19-depleted stem cell transplant. This receptor was obtained from a child under two years old with acute myeloid leukemia, due to receive a stem cell transplant. The J gene is TRBJ2-2, the V gene TRBV9; possible D gene TRBD1, 6 bases. The CDR3 DNA sequence: TGTGCCAGCAGCGTAGCTGGGACAAGGGGCGCAGGGGGGGAGCTGTTTTTT. Its protein is CASSVAGTRGAGGELFF.